Listed here are 19 T cell receptor beta chains from one sample, sequenced in a study of control samples from healthy donors and cancer patients. Clones were read by immunoSEQ multiplex PCR, and TCRdb kept only the in-frame ones, dropping some. The data show under 450,000 clones, more than 80% seen once. Sequenced material: PBMCs. These receptors originate from a man between 40 and 49 years old with head and neck cancer.

The chain carries TRBV6-5 and TRBJ1-3; D possibly corresponds to TRBD1 (6 bases). V lost 6 bases, J lost 2 bases, and 8 bases lay in between. Germline values: CDR1 MNHEY, CDR2 SVGAGI. This CDR3 is 13 amino acids long. CDR3 amino acids: CASRDSPGNTIYF. The CDR3 nucleotides read TGTGCCAGCAGGGACAGCCCTGGAAACACCATATATTTT.

This clone has just a few counts. The V call is TRBV7-2, the J call TRBJ1-1; D possibly corresponds to TRBD1 (5 bases). CDR3 length: 13 residues. Germline CDR1 is SGHTA and CDR2 is FQGNSA. Trimming left V 3 bases short and J 4 bases short, with 9 bases between. CDR3 nucleotides: TGTGCCAGCAGCTTGCGCCAGGGCACTGAAGCTTTCTTT. Translation: CASSLRQGTEAFF. The whole variable domain, remainder taken from reference TRBV7-2 and TRBJ1-1, is GAGVSQSPSNKVTEKGKDVELRCDPISGHTALYWYRQSLGQGLEFLIYFQGNSAPDKSGLPSDRFSAERTGGSVSTLTIQRTQQEDSAVYLCASSLRQGTEAFFGQGTRLTVV.

The CDR3 region has the DNA TGCGCCAGCAGCCAAGAGTGGGGCACCAACTATGGCTACACCTTC. This gives the protein CASSQEWGTNYGYTF. This chain links TRBV4-3 with TRBJ1-2; maybe TRBD1 (5 bases). The CDR3 is made up of 15 amino acids. V gave up 0 bases and J gave up 2 bases, with 10 bases separating them. Germline CDR1 reads LGHNA; CDR2 reads YSLEER.

The chain recombines TRBV9 with TRBJ2-5, with D possibly TRBD2 on 6 matching bases. The CDR3 covers 17 residues. Germline CDR1 reads SGDLS; CDR2 reads YYNGEE. Trimming shortened V by 0 bases and J by 4 bases, and 19 bases separated the two germline ends. CDR3 sequence: CASSVGGPGVGGETQYF. The CDR3, as DNA: TGTGCCAGCAGCGTAGGAGGCCCGGGGGTTGGGGGAGAGACCCAGTACTTC.

The chain carries TRBV3-1 (or the pseudogene TRBV3-2) and TRBJ2-3; no firm D call. The ends were cut back, 4 bases at V and 0 bases at J, with 14 bases in the middle. The CDR3 has 16 residues. The germline gives CDR1 LGHDT, CDR2 YNNKEL (reference sequence). CDR3 sequence: CASSLRVQPSTDTQYF. Here the CDR3 DNA reads TGTGCCAGCAGCCTTCGTGTCCAGCCTAGCACAGATACGCAGTATTTT.

This clone was recorded once. The rearrangement links TRBV28 to TRBJ2-1; TRBD1 matches 7 bases. Looked up from germline, CDR1 is MDHEN and CDR2 is SYDVKM. The CDR3 consists of 14 residues. The V gene end was trimmed by 2 bases and the J gene end by 5 bases; junction bases not matched to a gene: 3. CDR3 coding DNA: TGTGCCAGCAGTTTACACGACAGGGACAATGAGCAGTTCTTC. Its translation is CASSLHDRDNEQFF.

The rearrangement joins TRBV29-1 to TRBJ2-5; maybe TRBD2 (5 bases). The CDR3 consists of 14 residues. The germline V gene encodes CDR1 SQVTM and CDR2 ANQGSEA. V lost 3 bases, J lost 2 bases, and 13 bases lay in between. The CDR3 protein is CSVDPEAVQETQYF. DNA of the CDR3: TGCAGCGTTGACCCGGAGGCAGTACAAGAGACCCAGTACTTC.

The rearrangement joins TRBV13 to TRBJ1-1; D perhaps matches TRBD1 (5 bases). The CDR3 length is 15 residues. The germline V and J ends were trimmed by 3 bases and 7 bases, with 18 bases remaining between them. Germline CDR1 is PRHDT and CDR2 is FYEKMQ (reference sequence). The CDR3 is CASSLSGSAGVEAFF. In DNA, the CDR3 is TGTGCCAGCAGCTTGTCAGGGAGCGCAGGAGTTGAAGCTTTCTTT.

The gene calls are TRBV7-2 and TRBJ2-7, with no clear D. Per the germline V gene, CDR1 is SGHTA and CDR2 is FQGNSA. The CDR3 spans 14 residues. V was clipped by 1 base and J by 0 bases, with 7 bases between them. CDR3 loop: CASSLGGASYEQYF. DNA of the CDR3: TGTGCCAGCAGCTTAGGAGGAGCCTCCTACGAGCAGTACTTC.

This rearrangement joins TRBV3-1 (or the pseudogene TRBV3-2) to TRBJ2-2, with a tentative D call TRBD2 (5 bases). The length of the CDR3 is 18 residues. Deletions cut 0 bases from V and 5 bases from J, with 19 bases between. Germline V lookup: CDR1 LGHDT, CDR2 YNNKEL (reference sequence). This CDR3 is CASSQDLRAGPGTGELFF. CDR3 coding DNA: TGTGCCAGCAGCCAAGATCTGAGGGCAGGTCCCGGGACCGGGGAGCTGTTTTTT.

The J gene is TRBJ2-1, the V gene TRBV29-1; 9 nucleotides align to TRBD1. Trimming took 4 bases from V and 8 from J; bases not matched to a gene: 12. The CDR3 extends over 15 amino acids. CDR1 SQVTM and CDR2 ANQGSEA come from the germline V gene. The CDR3 bases are TGCAGCGTTGGGACCGGGACAGGGAGATTCTATGAGCAGTTCTTC. Encoded protein: CSVGTGTGRFYEQFF.

This clone showed up just once. The chain has TRBV4-1 and TRBJ2-7, with 7 positions matching TRBD1. Unmatched junction bases numbered 6, after V lost 1 base and J lost 3 bases. The CDR3 sequence is 15 residues long. Germline assignment: CDR1 MGHRA and CDR2 YSYEKL. The CDR3 protein is CASSQAGTENYEQYF. The CDR3 DNA is TGCGCCAGCAGCCAAGCCGGGACAGAAAACTACGAGCAGTACTTC.

This clone was observed a single time. The rearrangement uses TRBV28 and TRBJ2-1, with 13 bases matching TRBD2. Germline lookup yields CDR1 MDHEN and CDR2 SYDVKM. This CDR3 spans 17 amino acids. The trim removed 5 bases at V and 6 bases at J, leaving 10 bases unmatched. CDR3 residues: CASSPPGLAGRLNEQFF. CDR3 in DNA: TGTGCCAGCAGTCCCCCGGGACTAGCGGGACGGCTCAATGAGCAGTTCTTC.

The chain has TRBV30 and TRBJ2-1, with D perhaps TRBD1 or TRBD2 (6 bases each). CDR1 is GTSNPN, CDR2 SVGIG, per germline (reference sequence). This CDR3 spans 12 amino acids. V lost 3 bases and J 12 bases, leaving 15 bases between the germline ends. The DNA for the CDR3 is TGTGCCTGGAGCCTACATGAGGGGGGGCAGTTCTTC. Protein product: CAWSLHEGGQFF.

This clone has a single count. The V gene is TRBV5-1, the J gene TRBJ1-4; 10 nucleotides agree with TRBD1. The junction had 7 bases not matched to a gene; V was cut back by 4 bases and J by 4 bases. This CDR3 is built from 16 residues. The germline V gene encodes CDR1 SGHRS and CDR2 YFSETQ. The CDR3 sequence: CASSQDRGLHNEKLFF. In DNA, the CDR3 is TGCGCCAGCAGCCAAGACAGGGGGCTTCATAATGAAAAACTGTTTTTT.

This rearrangement joins TRBV29-1 to TRBJ2-3; maybe TRBD2 (6 bases). The CDR3 runs to 14 residues. Germline assignment: CDR1 SQVTM and CDR2 ANQGSEA. CDR3 nucleotide sequence: TGCAGTGCGGCCCTGGCTAGCGACACAGATACGCAGTATTTT. This sequence encodes CSAALASDTDTQYF.

CDR3 in amino acids: CASSPMETQYF. The DNA for the CDR3 is TGTGCCAGCAGCCCCATGGAGACCCAGTACTTC. The V gene is TRBV12-3 or TRBV12-4, the J gene TRBJ2-5; D gene ambiguous. This CDR3 is 11 amino acids long. V was pared by 6 bases and J by 5 bases, with 7 bases between.

This clone was seen once. The rearrangement uses TRBV28 and TRBJ1-5; possible D gene TRBD1, 5 bases. Looked up from germline, CDR1 is MDHEN and CDR2 is SYDVKM. This CDR3 comprises 15 residues. The ends were cut back, 7 bases at V and 0 bases at J, with 13 bases in the middle. The CDR3 loop reads CASTPGGFSNQPQHF. The DNA of the CDR3 is TGTGCCAGCACCCCTGGGGGGTTTAGCAATCAGCCCCAGCATTTT. The variable domain in full, with the rest retrieved from reference TRBV28 and TRBJ1-5, is DVKVTQSSRYLVKRTGEKVFLECVQDMDHENMFWYRQDPGLGLRLIYFSYDVKMKEKGDIPEGYSVSREKKERFSLILESASTNQTSMYLCASTPGGFSNQPQHFGDGTRLSIL.

The chain uses TRBV15 and TRBJ2-7; 7 nucleotides match TRBD1. V lost 0 bases, J lost 0 bases, and 5 bases stayed unmatched. CDR1 and CDR2 from the germline V gene are LNHNV and YYDKDF (reference sequence). This CDR3 spans 16 amino acids. The CDR3 coding sequence is TGTGCCACCAGCAGAGATAGGGGGACAGTCTCCTACGAGCAGTACTTC. Protein product: CATSRDRGTVSYEQYF.